Shown below are 8 T cell receptor beta chains from a single sample sequenced in a study of T-cell reconstitution after alpha-beta-depleted transplantation in children. The TCRbeta library incorporated unique molecular identifiers. MiXCR, applied by TCRdb to the PCR reads, yields one record per CDR3 protein. The sample lists more than 120,000 distinct CDR3 sequences, around 8.5% occurring once. Sequencing was performed on PBMCs, mostly from graft donor cells, taken 180 days after TCRalphabeta/CD19-depleted stem cell transplant. Receptors originate from a female patient aged 2 to 10 who had a stem cell transplant for congenital amegakaryocytic thrombocytopenia, so the T cells may come from the graft donor.

This clonotype was found once. A read error may be the cause here, since a much bigger clone is one base away. The chain couples TRBV5-1 to TRBJ2-6; D is possibly TRBD1 or TRBD2 (5 bases each). CDR3 length equals 15 residues. CDR1 and CDR2 (germline): SGHRS, YFSETQ. CDR3 in amino acids: CASSPWGSGANGLTF. CDR3 nucleotides: TGCGCCAGCAGCCCCTGGGGGTCTGGGGCCAACGGCCTGACTTTC.

This clonotype was recorded at least ten times. The gene calls are TRBV3-1 and TRBJ1-6, with 8 bases aligning to TRBD1. V gave up 4 bases and J gave up 9 bases; unmatched junction bases: 5. Per the germline V gene, CDR1 is LGHDT and CDR2 is YNNKEL (reference sequence). The CDR3 is made up of 14 amino acids. The CDR3 bases are TGTGCCAGCAGCCGAGACAGGGGAGGTTCACCCCTCCACTTT. Its translation: CASSRDRGGSPLHF.

This clonotype was counted a few times. The gene calls are TRBV3-1 and TRBJ2-1; TRBD2 aligns across 11 bases. CDR3 length equals 15 residues. From germline, CDR1 is LGHDT and CDR2 YNNKEL (reference sequence). Trimming at V came to 4 bases and at J to 7 bases, leaving 6 bases not matched to a gene. CDR3 amino acids: CASSPGLAAVNEQFF. The CDR3 DNA reads as TGTGCCAGCAGCCCGGGACTAGCGGCTGTTAATGAGCAGTTCTTC.

The chain uses TRBV28 and TRBJ1-2, with D hard to call. Germline CDR1 reads MDHEN; CDR2 reads SYDVKM. CDR3 length: 14 residues. With 10 bases removed from V and 4 bases from J, the gap between germline ends came to 19 bases. The chain's CDR3 is CATFMGSTSYGYTF. In nucleotides, the CDR3 is TGTGCCACCTTTATGGGTTCCACTTCCTATGGCTACACCTTC.

This clonotype was counted many times. This rearrangement joins TRBV28 to TRBJ2-7; tentatively, D is TRBD1 (5 bases). Germline loops: CDR1 MDHEN, CDR2 SYDVKM. V was clipped by 4 bases and J by 7 bases, with 11 bases between them. This CDR3 is built from 12 residues. CDR3 protein: CASSSRQTEQYF. DNA of the CDR3: TGTGCCAGCAGTTCCAGACAGACTGAGCAGTACTTC.

The chain recombines TRBV20-1 with TRBJ2-3; D remains unclear. Trimming pared 7 bases from V and 0 bases from J, leaving 11 bases between. Germline V CDR1 and CDR2: DFQATT, SNEGSKA (reference sequence). The CDR3 covers 13 residues. CDR3 in amino acids: CSGVVTSTDTQYF. The CDR3, as DNA: TGCAGTGGGGTTGTTACTAGCACAGATACGCAGTATTTT.

This clonotype was picked up many times. V is TRBV12-3 or TRBV12-4 and J is TRBJ1-4; no clear D gene. V was clipped by 3 bases and J by 3 bases, with 8 bases between them. The CDR3 spans 14 residues. The CDR3: CASSFRNANEKLFF. The CDR3 DNA sequence: TGTGCCAGCAGTTTTCGGAACGCTAATGAAAAACTGTTTTTT.

The V call is TRBV9, the J call TRBJ1-1, with D unclear. V was trimmed by 0 bases and J by 6 bases, leaving 9 bases between them. This CDR3 contains 13 residues. The germline gives CDR1 SGDLS, CDR2 YYNGEE. The CDR3 nucleotides are TGTGCCAGCAGCGTAGAGGCGGTTTCTGAAGCTTTCTTT. This translates into CASSVEAVSEAFF. Full variable domain (missing parts from reference TRBV9 and TRBJ1-1): DSGVTQTPKHLITATGQRVTLRCSPRSGDLSVYWYQQSLDQGLQFLIQYYNGEERAKGNILERFSAQQFPDLHSELNLSSLELGDSALYFCASSVEAVSEAFFGQGTRLTVV.